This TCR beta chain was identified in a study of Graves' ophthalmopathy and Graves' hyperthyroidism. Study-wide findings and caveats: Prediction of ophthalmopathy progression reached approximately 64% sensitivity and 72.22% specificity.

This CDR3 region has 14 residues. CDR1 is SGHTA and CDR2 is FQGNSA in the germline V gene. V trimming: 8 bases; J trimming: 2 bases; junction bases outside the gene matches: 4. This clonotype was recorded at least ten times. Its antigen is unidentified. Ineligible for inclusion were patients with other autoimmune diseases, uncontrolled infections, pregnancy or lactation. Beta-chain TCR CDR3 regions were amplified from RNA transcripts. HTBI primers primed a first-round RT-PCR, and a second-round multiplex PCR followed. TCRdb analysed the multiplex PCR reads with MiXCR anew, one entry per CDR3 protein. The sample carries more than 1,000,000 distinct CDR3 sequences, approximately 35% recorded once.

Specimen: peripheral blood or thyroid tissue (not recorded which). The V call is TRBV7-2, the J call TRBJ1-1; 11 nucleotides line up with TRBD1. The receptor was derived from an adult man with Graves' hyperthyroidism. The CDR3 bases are TGTGCCAGCCGGGGACAGGGGGGAAACACTGAAGCTTTCTTT. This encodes CASRGQGGNTEAFF.